This T cell receptor (beta chain) was obtained from a study of regulatory T cells in long-lasting Graves disease. HTBI primers from iRepertoire and Arm-PCR of CDR3 regions yielded the TCR beta libraries. Each CDR3 protein gets one entry after TCRdb re-called the multiplex PCR reads with MiXCR. The repertoire holds about 450,000 distinct CDR3 sequences, roughly 17% seen once, with around 11% in the top ten. The CDR3 loop spans 14 amino acids. V lost 6 bases to trimming and J lost 11 bases, with 22 bases between them. CDR1 is MNHEY, CDR2 SVGEGT, per germline. Time point described: newly diagnosed GD, antithyroid drugs for less than 3 months. The TCR library was prepared using RNA isolated from PBMCs. These data also featured in a second study, about T cells in Graves' hyperthyroidism and ophthalmopathy.

This sequence originates from a woman in her 30s with Graves disease. The chain combines TRBV6-2 or TRBV6-3 with TRBJ1-1; D remains unclear. The sample consisted of peripheral blood mononuclear cells (PBMCs), taken at new diagnosis, from a patient treated with antithyroid drugs. In DNA, the CDR3 is TGTGCCAGCAGCCGCTCCGGGCAGGCGGCGGAGGCTTTCTTT. It is translated as CASSRSGQAAEAFF.